This T cell receptor beta chain was identified during a study of blood T cell repertoires in COVID-19. Whole-study context: The study drew acute and convalescent COVID-19 samples from the United States, Italy and Spain.

In the original workflow: By means of reference gene primer amplification, nucleated cell counts were estimated. TCRdb's copy holds only in-frame clones and misses some; the assay was immunoSEQ multiplex PCR. V, J and clone size derive from that table, while D and trimming were established from the DNA sequence. Among hundreds of thousands of clones listed, 70% to 90% were seen once. The sample consisted of PBMCs or T cells enriched from blood (not recorded which). The TCR comes from a woman aged 40 to 49 who had recovered from COVID-19.

The DNA of the CDR3 is TGCGCCAGCAGTGCCATTCGACTAGCGGGAGACACAGATACGCAGTATTTT. Residues: CASSAIRLAGDTDTQYF. The V gene is TRBV10-2, the J gene TRBJ2-3, with TRBD2 matching over 12 bases. The germline V gene has CDR1 WSHSY and CDR2 SAAADI. This CDR3 spans 17 amino acids. The V gene end was trimmed by 4 bases and the J gene end by 2 bases; junction bases not matched to a gene: 7.